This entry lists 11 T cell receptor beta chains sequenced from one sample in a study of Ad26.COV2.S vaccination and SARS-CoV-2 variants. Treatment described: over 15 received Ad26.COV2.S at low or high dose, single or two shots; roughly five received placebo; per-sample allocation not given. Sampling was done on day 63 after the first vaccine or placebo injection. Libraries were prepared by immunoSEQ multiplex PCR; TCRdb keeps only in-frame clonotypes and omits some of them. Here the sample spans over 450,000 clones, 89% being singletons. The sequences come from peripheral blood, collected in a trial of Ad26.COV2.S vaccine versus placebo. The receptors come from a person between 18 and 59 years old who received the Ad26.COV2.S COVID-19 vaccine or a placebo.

CDR3 residues: CAWSGGGSEQFF. CDR3 in DNA: TGTGCCTGGAGTGGAGGGGGTTCTGAGCAGTTCTTC. The chain combines TRBV30 with TRBJ2-1, with D perhaps matching TRBD1 (6 bases). The V end lost 1 base, the J end lost 9 bases, and 10 bases lay between the germline ends. The CDR3 covers 12 residues. In germline, CDR1 is GTSNPN, CDR2 SVGIG (reference sequence). The variable domain in full, completed from reference TRBV30 and TRBJ2-1, reads SQTIHQWPATLVQPVGSPLSLECTVEGTSNPNLYWYRQAAGRGLQLLFYSVGIGQISSEVPQNLSASRPQDRQFILSSKKLLLSDSGFYLCAWSGGGSEQFFGPGTRLTVL.

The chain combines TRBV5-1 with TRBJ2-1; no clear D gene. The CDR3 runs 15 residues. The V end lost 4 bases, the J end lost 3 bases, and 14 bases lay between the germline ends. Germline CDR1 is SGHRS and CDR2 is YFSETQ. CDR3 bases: TGCGCCAGCAGCACCGACTCTACAAACTACAATGAGCAGTTCTTC. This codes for CASSTDSTNYNEQFF.

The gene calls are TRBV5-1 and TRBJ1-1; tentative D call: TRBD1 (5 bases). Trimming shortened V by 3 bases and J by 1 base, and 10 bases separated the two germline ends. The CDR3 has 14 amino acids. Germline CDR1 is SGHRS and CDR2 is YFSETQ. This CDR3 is CASSSGPSNTEAFF. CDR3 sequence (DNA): TGCGCCAGCAGCTCGGGACCCTCGAACACTGAAGCTTTCTTT.

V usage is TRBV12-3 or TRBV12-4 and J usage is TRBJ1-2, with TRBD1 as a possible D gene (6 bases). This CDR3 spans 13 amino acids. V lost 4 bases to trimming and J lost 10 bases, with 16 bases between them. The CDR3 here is CASSSENRVAYTF. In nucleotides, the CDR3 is TGTGCCAGCAGTTCAGAAAACAGGGTGGCCTACACCTTC.

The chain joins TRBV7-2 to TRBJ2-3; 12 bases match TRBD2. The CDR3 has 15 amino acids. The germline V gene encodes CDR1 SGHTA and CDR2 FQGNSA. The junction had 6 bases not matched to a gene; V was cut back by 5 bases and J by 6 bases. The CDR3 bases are TGTGCCAGCAGCACGACGACTAGCGGGAGTGATACGCAGTATTTT. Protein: CASSTTTSGSDTQYF.

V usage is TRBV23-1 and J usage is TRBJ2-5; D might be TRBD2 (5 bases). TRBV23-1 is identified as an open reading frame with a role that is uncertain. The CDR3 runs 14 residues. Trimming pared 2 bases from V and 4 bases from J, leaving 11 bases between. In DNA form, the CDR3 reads TGCGCCAGCAGTCAAAAGACTGGGAGAGAGACCCAGTACTTC. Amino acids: CASSQKTGRETQYF.

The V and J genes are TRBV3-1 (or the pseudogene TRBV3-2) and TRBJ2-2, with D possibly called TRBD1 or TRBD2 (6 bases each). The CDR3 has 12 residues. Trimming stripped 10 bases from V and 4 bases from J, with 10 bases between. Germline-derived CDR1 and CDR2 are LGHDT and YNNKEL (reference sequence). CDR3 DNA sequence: TGTGCCACCTGGGGGGCCACCGGGGAGCTGTTTTTT. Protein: CATWGATGELFF.

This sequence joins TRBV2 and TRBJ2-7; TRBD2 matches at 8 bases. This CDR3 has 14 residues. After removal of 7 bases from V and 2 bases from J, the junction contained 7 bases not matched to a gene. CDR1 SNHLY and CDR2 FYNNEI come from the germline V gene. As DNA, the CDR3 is TGTGCCAGCAACCGGGGGGGCCCCGCCTACGAGCAGTACTTC. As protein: CASNRGGPAYEQYF. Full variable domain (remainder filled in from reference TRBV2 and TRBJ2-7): EPEVTQTPSHQVTQMGQEVILRCVPISNHLYFYWYRQILGQKVEFLVSFYNNEISEKSEIFDDQFSVERPDGSNFTLKIRSTKLEDSAMYFCASNRGGPAYEQYFGPGTRLTVT.

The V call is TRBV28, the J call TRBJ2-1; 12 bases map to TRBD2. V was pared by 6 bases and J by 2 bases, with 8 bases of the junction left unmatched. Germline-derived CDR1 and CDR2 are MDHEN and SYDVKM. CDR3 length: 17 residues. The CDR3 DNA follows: TGTGCCAGCAGGGGAAGACTAGCGGGAGACACCTACAATGAGCAGTTCTTC. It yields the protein CASRGRLAGDTYNEQFF.

CDR3: CASSLNRGLRTYEQYF. CDR3 sequence (DNA): TGCGCCAGCAGCTTAAACAGGGGGCTTAGGACCTACGAGCAGTACTTC. The V call is TRBV4-1, the J call TRBJ2-7; the match to TRBD1 covers 9 bases. The CDR3 runs to 16 residues. The germline V gene has CDR1 MGHRA and CDR2 YSYEKL. V lost 5 bases to trimming and J lost 2 bases; unmatched junction nucleotides: 10.

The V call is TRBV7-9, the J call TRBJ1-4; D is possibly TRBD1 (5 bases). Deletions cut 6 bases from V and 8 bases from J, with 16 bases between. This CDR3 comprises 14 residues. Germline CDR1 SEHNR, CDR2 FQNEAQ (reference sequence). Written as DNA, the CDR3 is TGTGCCAGCAGAGAATGGCCAGGGAACGAAAAACTGTTTTTT. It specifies CASREWPGNEKLFF.